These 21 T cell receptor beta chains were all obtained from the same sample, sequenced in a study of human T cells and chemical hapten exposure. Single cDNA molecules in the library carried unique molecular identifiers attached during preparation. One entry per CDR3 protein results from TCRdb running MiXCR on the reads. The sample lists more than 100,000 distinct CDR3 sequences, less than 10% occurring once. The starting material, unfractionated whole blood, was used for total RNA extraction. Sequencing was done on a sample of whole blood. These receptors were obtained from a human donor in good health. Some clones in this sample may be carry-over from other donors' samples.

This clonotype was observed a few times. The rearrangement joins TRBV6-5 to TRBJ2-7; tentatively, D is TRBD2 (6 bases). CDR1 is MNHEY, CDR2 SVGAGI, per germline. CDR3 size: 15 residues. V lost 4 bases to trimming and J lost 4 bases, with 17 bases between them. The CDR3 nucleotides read TGTGCCAGCAGTTCCCCCTCCGGGAGTAGGTACGAGCAGTACTTC. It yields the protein CASSSPSGSRYEQYF.

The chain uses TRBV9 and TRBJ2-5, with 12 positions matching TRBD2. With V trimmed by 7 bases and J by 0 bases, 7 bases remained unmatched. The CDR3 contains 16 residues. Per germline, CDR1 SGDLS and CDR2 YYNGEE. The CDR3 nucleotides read TGTGCCAGCGCTCCACTAGCGGGGGGCCACCAAGAGACCCAGTACTTC. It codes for CASAPLAGGHQETQYF.

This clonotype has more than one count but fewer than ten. The CDR3 is CASSRPGTGTGGAFF. CDR3 DNA sequence: TGTGCCAGCAGCCGCCCAGGGACAGGCACGGGGGGAGCTTTCTTT. This rearrangement joins TRBV7-9 to TRBJ1-1, with 8 bases identical to TRBD1. Germline loops: CDR1 SEHNR, CDR2 FQNEAQ (reference sequence). The junction had 15 bases not matched to a gene; V was cut back by 5 bases and J by 10 bases. CDR3 length: 15 amino acids.

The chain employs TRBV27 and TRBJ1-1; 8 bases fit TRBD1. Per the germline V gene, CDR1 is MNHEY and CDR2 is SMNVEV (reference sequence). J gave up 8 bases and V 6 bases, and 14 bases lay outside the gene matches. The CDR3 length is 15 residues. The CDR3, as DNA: TGTGCCAGCAGCCTAAACATTGGGACAGGATTAGAAGCTTTCTTT. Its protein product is CASSLNIGTGLEAFF.

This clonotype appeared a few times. The CDR3 spells CASSYSGSPNIQYF. CDR3 coding DNA: TGTGCCAGCAGTTACTCTGGCAGTCCAAACATTCAGTACTTC. The chain employs TRBV6-2 or TRBV6-3 and TRBJ2-4, with D unresolved. The germline CDR1 and CDR2 sequences are MNHEY and SVGEGT. The V and J ends lost 0 bases and 6 bases respectively, with 9 bases between them. CDR3 length: 14 amino acids.

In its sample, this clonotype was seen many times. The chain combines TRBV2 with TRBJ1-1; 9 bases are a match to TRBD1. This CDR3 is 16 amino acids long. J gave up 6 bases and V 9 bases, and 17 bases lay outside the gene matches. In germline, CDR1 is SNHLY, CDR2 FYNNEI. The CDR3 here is CARIRDPDRGKSEAFF. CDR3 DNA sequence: TGTGCCAGAATCCGGGACCCGGACAGGGGCAAGTCTGAAGCTTTCTTT.

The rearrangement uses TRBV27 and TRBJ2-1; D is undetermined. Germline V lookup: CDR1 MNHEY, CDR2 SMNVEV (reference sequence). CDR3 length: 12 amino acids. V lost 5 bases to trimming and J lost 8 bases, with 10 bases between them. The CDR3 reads CASSPEKDEQFF. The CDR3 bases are TGTGCCAGCAGTCCCGAAAAAGATGAGCAGTTCTTC.

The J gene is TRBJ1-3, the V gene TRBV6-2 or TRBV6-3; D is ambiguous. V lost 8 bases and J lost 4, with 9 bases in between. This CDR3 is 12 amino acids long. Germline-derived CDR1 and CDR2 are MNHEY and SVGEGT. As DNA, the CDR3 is TGTGCCAGCGGCTGGTCCGGAAACACCATATATTTT. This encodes CASGWSGNTIYF.

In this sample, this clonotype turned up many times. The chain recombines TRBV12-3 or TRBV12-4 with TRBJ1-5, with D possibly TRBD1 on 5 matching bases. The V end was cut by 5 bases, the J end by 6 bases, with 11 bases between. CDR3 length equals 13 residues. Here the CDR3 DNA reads TGTGCCAGCAGTGCGGGACGTACTCAGCCCCAGCATTTT. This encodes CASSAGRTQPQHF.

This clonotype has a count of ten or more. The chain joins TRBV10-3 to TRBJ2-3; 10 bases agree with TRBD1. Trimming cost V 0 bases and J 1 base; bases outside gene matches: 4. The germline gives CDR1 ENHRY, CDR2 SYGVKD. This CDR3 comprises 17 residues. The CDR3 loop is CAISESTGTGGTDTQYF. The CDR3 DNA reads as TGTGCCATCAGTGAGTCGACCGGGACAGGGGGCACAGATACGCAGTATTTT.

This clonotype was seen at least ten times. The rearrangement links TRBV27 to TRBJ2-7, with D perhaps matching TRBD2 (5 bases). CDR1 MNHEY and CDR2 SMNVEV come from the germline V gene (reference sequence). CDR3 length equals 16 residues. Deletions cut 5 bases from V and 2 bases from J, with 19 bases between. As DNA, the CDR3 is TGTGCCAGCAGTCCCCGATTAGCGACTAACCCCTACGAGCAGTACTTC. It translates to CASSPRLATNPYEQYF.

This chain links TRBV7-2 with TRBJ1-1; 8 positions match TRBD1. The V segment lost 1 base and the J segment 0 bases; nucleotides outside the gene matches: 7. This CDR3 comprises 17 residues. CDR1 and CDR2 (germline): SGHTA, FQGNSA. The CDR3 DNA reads TGTGCCAGCAGCTTAGTCGGACAGGGATTTATGAACACTGAAGCTTTCTTT. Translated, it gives CASSLVGQGFMNTEAFF.

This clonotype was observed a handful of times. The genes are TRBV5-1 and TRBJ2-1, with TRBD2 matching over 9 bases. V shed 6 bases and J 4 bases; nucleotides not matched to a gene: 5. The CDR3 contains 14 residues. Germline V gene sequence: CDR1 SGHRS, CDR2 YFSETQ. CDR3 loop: CASTPAGGYNEQFF. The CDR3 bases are TGCGCCAGCACCCCCGCGGGAGGGTACAATGAGCAGTTCTTC.

Here the CDR3 reads CASSLQVNTEAFF. The CDR3 nucleotides are TGTGCCAGCAGCTTACAGGTTAACACTGAAGCTTTCTTT. The genes are TRBV7-6 and TRBJ1-1; no firm D call. V was cut by 2 bases and J by 2 bases, with 6 bases left in between. CDR3 size: 13 residues. CDR1 is SGHVS and CDR2 is FNYEAQ in the germline V gene.

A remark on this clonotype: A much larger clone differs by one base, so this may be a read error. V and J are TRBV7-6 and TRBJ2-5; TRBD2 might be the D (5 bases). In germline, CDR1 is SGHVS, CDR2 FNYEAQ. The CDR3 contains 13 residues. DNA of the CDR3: TGTGTCAGCAGCTTAGTGGGGAGTGAGACCCAGTACTTC. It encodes CVSSLVGSETQYF.

The DNA of the CDR3 is TGTGCCAGCAGTTCGCCCGGCCTAGCGGGAACCCATAGAGCCTACAATGAGCAGTTCTTC. The encoded protein is CASSSPGLAGTHRAYNEQFF. This chain links TRBV12-3 or TRBV12-4 with TRBJ2-1; 9 bases match TRBD2. Trimming removed 4 bases from V and 2 bases from J; junction bases left unmatched: 18. The CDR3 spans 20 residues.

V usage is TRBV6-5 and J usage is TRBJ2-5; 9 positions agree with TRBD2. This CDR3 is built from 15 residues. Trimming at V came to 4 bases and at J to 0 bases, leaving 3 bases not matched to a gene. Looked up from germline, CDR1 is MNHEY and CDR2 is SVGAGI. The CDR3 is CASSLSGGYQETQYF. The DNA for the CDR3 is TGTGCCAGCAGTTTGAGCGGGGGGTACCAAGAGACCCAGTACTTC.

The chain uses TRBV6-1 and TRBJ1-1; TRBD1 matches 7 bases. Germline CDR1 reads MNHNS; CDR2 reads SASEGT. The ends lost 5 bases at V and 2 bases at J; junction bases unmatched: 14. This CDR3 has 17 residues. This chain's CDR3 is CASSLDRLGYDNTEAFF. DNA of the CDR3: TGTGCCAGCAGTTTGGACAGGTTAGGGTATGATAACACTGAAGCTTTCTTT.

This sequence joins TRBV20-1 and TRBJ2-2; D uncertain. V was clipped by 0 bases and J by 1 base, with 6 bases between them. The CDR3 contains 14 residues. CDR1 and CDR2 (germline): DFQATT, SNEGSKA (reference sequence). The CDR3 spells CSARDRQNTGELFF. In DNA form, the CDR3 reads TGCAGTGCTAGAGATCGACAGAACACCGGGGAGCTGTTTTTT.

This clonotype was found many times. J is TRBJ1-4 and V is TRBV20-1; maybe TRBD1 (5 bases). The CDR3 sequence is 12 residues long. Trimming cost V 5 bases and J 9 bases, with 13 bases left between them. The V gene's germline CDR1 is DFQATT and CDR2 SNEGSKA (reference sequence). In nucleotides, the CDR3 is TGCAGTGCTGGAGGGGACTCCCAAAAACTGTTTTTT. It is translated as CSAGGDSQKLFF.

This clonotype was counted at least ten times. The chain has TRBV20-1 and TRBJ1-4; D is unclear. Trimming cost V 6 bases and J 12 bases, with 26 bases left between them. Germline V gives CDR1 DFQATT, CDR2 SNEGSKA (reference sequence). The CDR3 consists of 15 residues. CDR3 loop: CSALPPRTARVELFF. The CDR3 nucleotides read TGCAGTGCACTCCCCCCCCGGACGGCCCGCGTGGAACTGTTTTTT.